One sample yielded the 3 T cell receptor beta chains listed below, sequenced in a study of shared clonotypes between healthy human individuals. TCRdb's table, derived via immunoSEQ multiplex PCR, lists solely in-frame clones and lacks some. The sample holds around 600,000 clones; more than 95% are singletons and the top ten take 0.25% to 0.35%. CD45RO-negative, CCR7-selected cells formed the naive CD8 fraction, which excluded terminally differentiated effector memory CD45RA+ cells. Sequences were obtained from naive CD8+ T cells sorted from blood. The receptors stem from a man aged 25 to 45 in good health.

This chain uses TRBV29-1 with TRBJ2-3; D gene ambiguous. The length of the CDR3 is 12 residues. The germline V gene has CDR1 SQVTM and CDR2 ANQGSEA. V was pared by 0 bases and J by 8 bases, with 9 bases between. In DNA form, the CDR3 reads TGCAGCGTTGAAGATTTAGCAGTTACGCAGTATTTT. Translation: CSVEDLAVTQYF.

This chain links TRBV6-6 with TRBJ2-3, with D unclear. The CDR3 is 15 residues long. Trimming shortened V by 3 bases and J by 4 bases, and 14 bases separated the two germline ends. Germline CDR1 MNHNY, CDR2 SVGAGI (reference sequence). The CDR3 coding sequence is TGTGCCAGCAGTTATTTTTCTGCCTCACCAGATACGCAGTATTTT. Translated, it gives CASSYFSASPDTQYF.

This rearrangement joins TRBV9 to TRBJ2-7; no reliable D call. Per the germline V gene, CDR1 is SGDLS and CDR2 is YYNGEE. The V end lost 4 bases, the J end lost 4 bases, and 12 bases lay between the germline ends. This CDR3 is built from 13 residues. The CDR3 loop is CASSPMMGYEQYF. CDR3 bases: TGTGCCAGCAGCCCTATGATGGGATACGAGCAGTACTTC.